Below, one T cell receptor (beta chain) is given with its context. Its target is not known. These data are taken from a study of OX40 agonist ivuxolimab in advanced cancers. Overall study: Cohort: 75% to 90% men, mean age roughly 60, aged about 23 to 80. Earlier anti-PD-1, anti-PD-L1 or anti-CTLA-4 therapy was permitted; less than 50% had received some. Three patients got partial responses; one had hepatocellular carcinoma and two had cutaneous melanoma. General observations from the study: Averaging showed that CD8+ T cells had more expanded clones than CD4+ did.

This CDR3 spans 15 amino acids. Germline CDR1 SNHLY, CDR2 FYNNEI. Trimming shortened V by 2 bases and J by 6 bases, and 15 bases separated the two germline ends. Produced via immunoSEQ multiplex PCR; TCRdb's table is partial and in-frame only. Of 81,000 or so clones listed, roughly 89% are singletons. The chain is built from TRBV2 and TRBJ2-3, with D perhaps matching TRBD2 (5 bases). Sequencing used CD4+ or CD8+ T cells sorted from blood, obtained in a trial of the OX40 agonist ivuxolimab. The receptor was isolated from an adult with an advanced solid tumor such as melanoma, head and neck, liver or kidney cancer. DNA for the CDR3: TGTGCCAGCAGTGAACAGCCTAGCCTGTCGGATACGCAGTATTTT. Translation gives CASSEQPSLSDTQYF.